Presented here are 2 T cell receptor beta chains from one specimen sequenced in a study. TCRdb passed the RT-PCR reads through MiXCR, listing each CDR3 protein once. The sample shows more than 550,000 distinct CDR3 sequences, about 14% of them seen only once. The specimen was memory CD4+ T cells from blood. Receptors were obtained from a female donor in good health, serving as a healthy control.

This chain uses TRBV5-5 with TRBJ2-3; 7 nucleotides align to TRBD1. Germline CDR1 and CDR2: SGHKS and YYEKEE (reference sequence). V gave up 3 bases and J gave up 6 bases; unmatched junction bases: 7. This CDR3 is 14 amino acids long. In DNA, the CDR3 is TGTGCCAGCAGCTCGACAGGGACGTTTGATACGCAGTATTTT. Protein product: CASSSTGTFDTQYF.

J is TRBJ2-5 and V is TRBV28; 7 bases agree with TRBD1. The CDR3 has 14 residues. Germline V gene lookup returns CDR1 MDHEN and CDR2 SYDVKM. V lost 4 bases, J lost 0 bases, and 2 bases stayed unmatched. The CDR3 here is CASSWGQHQETQYF. The DNA of the CDR3 is TGTGCCAGCAGTTGGGGACAGCACCAAGAGACCCAGTACTTC.